This TCR beta chain is from a study of blood T cell repertoires in COVID-19. Study in general: The study drew acute and convalescent COVID-19 samples from the United States, Italy and Spain. T cells, B-cell-depleted T cells, or PBMCs provided the cDNA or gDNA that served as material.

CDR3 length: 14 residues. From germline, CDR1 is MNHEY and CDR2 SMNVEV (reference sequence). Trimming took 4 bases from V and 3 from J; bases not matched to a gene: 6. TCRdb keeps only in-frame clones here, not all; method: immunoSEQ multiplex PCR. The top ten clones hold more than 10% of a sample with fewer than 300,000 clones, approximately 85% of them seen once. The chain couples TRBV27 to TRBJ2-7; 7 bases align to TRBD2. The sequenced sample was peripheral blood. The clonotype was recovered from a human donor in a cohort sampled during active COVID-19. CDR3 DNA: TGTGCCAGCAGTTCTCGCCTAGCGGTCTACGAGCAGTACTTC. Encoded protein: CASSSRLAVYEQYF.